This is a list of T cell receptor beta chains from one sample in a study of cytomegalovirus exposure and HLA in healthy donors. Here immunoSEQ multiplex PCR was the method, and the copy in TCRdb shows in-frame clones only, minus some. This table holds about 84,000 clones, less than 80% found once. Sequenced material: PBMCs. These receptors all come from a woman in her 40s in good health and CMV-seropositive. Both conserved end residues are part of each CDR3. Fields, in order: D gene, J gene, V gene, clone size, CDR3 protein, CDR3 DNA. A D gene is named only where the DNA matches it firmly. Clone size, where shown, is once, few, many, or a class for clones that have expanded.

TRBD2 | TRBJ2-7 | TRBV5-4 | NA | CASSYSGTSEAFAYEQYF | TGTGCCAGCAGCTATTCCGGGACTAGCGAGGCTTTTGCCTACGAGCAGTACTTC
NA | TRBJ2-7 | TRBV7-2 | NA | CASSLGVVYEQYF | TGTGCCAGCAGCTTGGGAGTAGTCTACGAGCAGTACTTC
TRBD2 | TRBJ2-1 | TRBV5-6 | NA | CASGRDYSYNEQFF | TGTGCCAGCGGCCGGGACTACTCCTACAATGAGCAGTTCTTC
TRBD1 | TRBJ1-3 | TRBV29-1 | NA | CSVEKKQGGGNTIYF | TGCAGCGTTGAAAAAAAACAGGGGGGAGGAAACACCATATATTTT
NA | TRBJ1-5 | TRBV28 | NA | CASSPGGGQDQPQHF | TGTGCCAGCAGTCCCGGGGGGGGGCAAGACCAGCCCCAGCATTTT
NA | TRBJ1-1 | TRBV7-9 | NA | CASSPGGTLNTEAFF | TGTGCCAGCAGCCCGGGTGGGACTCTGAACACTGAAGCTTTCTTT
NA | TRBJ1-1 | TRBV7-2 | NA | CASSLAGTLNTEAFF | TGTGCCAGCAGCCTCGCGGGGACTTTGAACACTGAAGCTTTCTTT
TRBD1 | TRBJ1-2 | TRBV6-5 | NA | CASSLGTGTYGYTF | TGTGCCAGCAGTTTGGGGACAGGAACCTATGGCTACACCTTC
NA | TRBJ1-3 | TRBV2 | NA | CASSETFINSSGNTIYF | TGTGCCAGCAGTGAAACCTTCATCAATAGCTCTGGAAACACCATATATTTT
NA | TRBJ1-5 | TRBV19 | NA | CASSSQGRQPQHF | TGTGCCAGTAGTAGCCAGGGGCGTCAGCCCCAGCATTTT
NA | TRBJ2-7 | TRBV7-2 | NA | CASSSRAGTYEQYF | TGTGCCAGCAGCTCCCGGGCGGGCACCTACGAGCAGTACTTC
NA | TRBJ1-2 | TRBV7-2 | NA | CASSFDSYGYTF | TGTGCCAGCAGCTTTGATAGCTATGGCTACACCTTC
TRBD1 | TRBJ2-2 | TRBV5-1 | NA | CASSWTGETGELFF | TGCGCCAGCAGCTGGACAGGGGAAACCGGGGAGCTGTTTTTT
TRBD1 | TRBJ2-7 | TRBV19 | NA | CASSITGQAYEQYF | TGTGCCAGTAGTATAACGGGACAGGCCTACGAGCAGTACTTC
NA | TRBJ1-2 | TRBV29-1 | few | CSDTTGGTYGYTF | TGCAGCGACACAACGGGGGGGACCTATGGCTACACCTTC
NA | TRBJ2-1 | TRBV28 | NA | CASSLPDNEQFF | TGTGCCAGCAGCCTGCCGGACAATGAGCAGTTCTTC
NA | TRBJ1-2 | TRBV7-9 | NA | CASSLGGRFGISGTF | TGTGCCAGCAGCTTAGGGGGAAGGTTCGGGATTTCGGGGACCTTC
NA | TRBJ2-7 | TRBV15 | NA | CATSRDVGGSYEQYF | TGTGCCACCAGCAGAGATGTGGGGGGCTCCTACGAGCAGTACTTC
NA | TRBJ2-5 | TRBV14 | NA | CASSQDMSPSRETQYF | TGTGCCAGCAGCCAAGATATGAGCCCTTCAAGAGAGACCCAGTACTTC
NA | TRBJ2-7 | TRBV7-8 | NA | CASSLDEPFYEQYF | TGTGCCAGCAGCTTAGACGAGCCCTTCTACGAGCAGTACTTC
NA | TRBJ1-1 | TRBV7-9 | NA | CASSPWGVAEAFF | TGTGCCAGCAGCCCCTGGGGGGTAGCTGAAGCTTTCTTT
NA | TRBJ2-1 | TRBV4-2 | NA | CASSQLAEGVGQFF | TGTGCCAGCAGCCAACTAGCGGAGGGGGTTGGGCAGTTCTTC
NA | TRBJ1-3 | TRBV5-1 | NA | CASSLVDSPPGNTIYF | TGCGCCAGCAGCTTGGTCGACAGTCCTCCCGGAAACACCATATATTTT